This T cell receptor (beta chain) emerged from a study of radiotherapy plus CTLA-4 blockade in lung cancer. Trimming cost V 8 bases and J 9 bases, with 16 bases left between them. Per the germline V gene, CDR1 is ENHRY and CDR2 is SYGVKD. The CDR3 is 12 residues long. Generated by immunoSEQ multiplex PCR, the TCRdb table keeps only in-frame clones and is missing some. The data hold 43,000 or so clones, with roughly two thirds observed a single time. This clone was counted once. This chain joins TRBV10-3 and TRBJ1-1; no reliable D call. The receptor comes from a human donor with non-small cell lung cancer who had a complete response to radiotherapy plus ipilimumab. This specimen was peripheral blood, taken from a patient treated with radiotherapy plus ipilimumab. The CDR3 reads CAISPGGLQAFF. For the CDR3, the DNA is TGTGCCATCTCACCCGGCGGTCTCCAAGCTTTCTTT.